The 16 T cell receptor beta chains given below trace back to one sample, sequenced in a study of T-cell reconstitution after alpha-beta-depleted transplantation in children. Preparation of the TCRbeta library involved a method that used unique molecular identifiers. TCRdb re-called the PCR reads with MiXCR, one entry per CDR3 protein. The table records 300,000 to 400,000 distinct CDR3 sequences, approximately 23% of them present only once. Sequencing was performed on PBMCs, mostly from graft donor cells, taken 180 days after TCRalphabeta/CD19-depleted stem cell transplant. These receptor sequences come from a male patient between 5 and 17 years old who had a stem cell transplant for acute lymphoblastic leukemia, so the T cells may come from the graft donor.

V and J are TRBV7-3 and TRBJ2-3, with 8 bases fitting TRBD2. J was trimmed by 3 bases and V by 3 bases; bases with no gene match: 11. The CDR3 length is 17 residues. Germline lookup yields CDR1 SGHTA and CDR2 FQGTGA. This CDR3 is CASSFAISGSGTDTQYF. DNA of the CDR3: TGTGCCAGCAGCTTCGCTATAAGCGGGAGTGGGACAGATACGCAGTATTTT.

Notes on this clonotype: The junction and the germline gene differ at one end; a read error may be behind it. The rearrangement uses TRBV5-1 and TRBJ2-3; 11 bases match TRBD2. This CDR3 comprises 17 residues. Germline CDR1 SGHRS, CDR2 YFSETQ. CDR3 nucleotide sequence: TGCCCCAGCAGCTTGGCGGGACTAGCGGTGTTCACAGATACGCAGTATTTT. It translates to CPSSLAGLAVFTDTQYF.

This clonotype was found a few times. The V and J genes are TRBV6-5 and TRBJ2-6; 8 positions match TRBD2. Germline assignment: CDR1 MNHEY and CDR2 SVGAGI. With 0 bases clipped from V and 4 bases from J, the junction kept 5 bases outside the gene matches. This CDR3 has 17 residues. The CDR3 sequence is CASSYSGLAPGANVLTF. CDR3 bases: TGTGCCAGCAGTTACTCCGGACTAGCCCCGGGGGCCAACGTCCTGACTTTC.

The gene calls are TRBV2 and TRBJ2-2; 15 bases are shared with TRBD2. Germline trimming cut 10 bases from V and 4 bases from J; bases unmatched to any gene: 10. Germline CDR1 and CDR2: SNHLY and FYNNEI. The length of the CDR3 is 17 residues. DNA for the CDR3: TGTGCCACCAGGACTAGCGGGAGGGCTGCATTCACCGGGGAGCTGTTTTTT. Protein: CATRTSGRAAFTGELFF.

In DNA, the CDR3 is TGTGCCAGCAGCTTTTTCGCTGATGGTAACACCATATATTTT. Translating gives CASSFFADGNTIYF. The chain uses TRBV7-6 and TRBJ1-3; the D is unclear. Trimming left V 3 bases short and J 7 bases short, with 13 bases between. This CDR3 has 14 residues. Germline CDR1 reads SGHVS; CDR2 reads FNYEAQ. The full variable domain, with the rest looked up from reference TRBV7-6 and TRBJ1-3, is GAGVSQSPRYKVTKRGQDVALRCDPISGHVSLYWYRQALGQGPEFLTYFNYEAQQDKSGLPNDRFSAERPEGSISTLTIQRTEQRDSAMYRCASSFFADGNTIYFGEGSWLTVV.

The V gene is TRBV12-3 or TRBV12-4, the J gene TRBJ1-1; D is ambiguous. The CDR3 length is 13 residues. V was cut by 3 bases and J by 4 bases, with 9 bases left in between. The CDR3 coding sequence is TGTGCCAGCAGTTTGGCGGGTCCCACTGAAGCTTTCTTT. Its translation is CASSLAGPTEAFF.

This clonotype has more than one count but fewer than ten. J is TRBJ1-6 and V is TRBV20-1; TRBD1 matches 7 bases. Germline values: CDR1 DFQATT, CDR2 SNEGSKA (reference sequence). V was clipped by 3 bases and J by 6 bases; unmatched bases: 8. CDR3 length equals 15 residues. CDR3 in DNA: TGCAGTGCTAGCGCGACAGGGCTGCTTAATTCACCCCTCCACTTT. This sequence encodes CSASATGLLNSPLHF.

This clonotype turned up a few times. The CDR3 is CASSLVNGIANQPQHF. CDR3 DNA sequence: TGTGCCAGCAGCTTAGTAAACGGGATTGCGAATCAGCCCCAGCATTTT. This sequence joins TRBV7-2 and TRBJ1-5; D gene ambiguous. Per germline, CDR1 SGHTA and CDR2 FQGNSA. The germline V and J ends were trimmed by 1 base and 4 bases, with 14 bases remaining between them. The CDR3 consists of 16 residues.

This clonotype was observed a few times. The V gene is TRBV28, the J gene TRBJ1-2, with D unclear. Trimming pared 5 bases from V and 4 bases from J, leaving 14 bases between. Per germline, CDR1 MDHEN and CDR2 SYDVKM. This CDR3 comprises 14 residues. In DNA, the CDR3 is TGTGCCAGCAGTAGTAGAGTGCACGGCTATGGCTACACCTTC. It encodes CASSSRVHGYGYTF.

The chain joins TRBV10-3 to TRBJ2-7; a possible D gene is TRBD2 (6 bases). Trimming left V 4 bases short and J 2 bases short, with 12 bases between. The CDR3 runs to 14 residues. Germline V gene lookup returns CDR1 ENHRY and CDR2 SYGVKD. CDR3 coding DNA: TGTGCCATCAGTGGAGGAGGGTCGACCTACGAGCAGTACTTC. Translation: CAISGGGSTYEQYF.

This clonotype appeared a few times. This chain uses TRBV5-1 with TRBJ1-3; D not resolved. This CDR3 is built from 16 residues. The ends were cut back, 4 bases at V and 0 bases at J, with 14 bases in the middle. Germline V CDR1 and CDR2: SGHRS, YFSETQ. In DNA, the CDR3 is TGCGCCAGCAGCCCCTCCCCACCAAGCTCTGGAAACACCATATATTTT. Translating it yields CASSPSPPSSGNTIYF.

V is TRBV5-1 and J is TRBJ2-7, with 8 positions matching TRBD2. CDR1 is SGHRS and CDR2 is YFSETQ in the germline V gene. V dropped 0 bases and J dropped 3; count of bases not matched to a gene: 5. The CDR3 is 15 amino acids. Here the CDR3 DNA reads TGCGCCAGCAGCTTGGCGGCGGGAGGCCTCTACGAGCAGTACTTC. Residues: CASSLAAGGLYEQYF.

This clonotype was detected only a few times. V gene TRBV5-1 combines with J gene TRBJ2-1; D possibly matches TRBD1 or TRBD2 (5 bases each). The V gene lost 0 bases and the J gene lost 7 bases, with 14 bases spanning the gap. The CDR3 is 15 amino acids. Germline V CDR1 and CDR2: SGHRS, YFSETQ. The CDR3 region has the DNA TGCGCCAGCAGCTTGGGGGGGACCCCGGGAAATGAGCAGTTCTTC. Protein: CASSLGGTPGNEQFF.

This sequence joins TRBV20-1 and TRBJ2-1; 9 positions agree with TRBD2. This CDR3 region has 17 residues. Germline CDR1 is DFQATT and CDR2 is SNEGSKA (reference sequence). The junction had 10 bases not matched to a gene; V was cut back by 0 bases and J by 4 bases. CDR3: CSARDLRLAEGYNEQFF. CDR3 in DNA: TGCAGTGCTAGAGATCTTCGACTAGCGGAGGGGTACAATGAGCAGTTCTTC.

This clonotype was observed a handful of times. The chain employs TRBV7-9 and TRBJ2-7; no definite D call. Trimming pared 6 bases from V and 4 bases from J, leaving 7 bases between. The CDR3 extends over 11 amino acids. The V gene's germline CDR1 is SEHNR and CDR2 FQNEAQ (reference sequence). CDR3 loop: CASRNGYEQYF. As DNA, the CDR3 is TGTGCCAGCAGGAACGGTTACGAGCAGTACTTC. The variable domain in full, completed from reference TRBV7-9 and TRBJ2-7, reads DTGVSQNPRHKITKRGQNVTFRCDPISEHNRLYWYRQTLGQGPEFLTYFQNEAQLEKSRLLSDRFSAERPKGSFSTLEIQRTEQGDSAMYLCASRNGYEQYFGPGTRLTVT.

The chain combines TRBV27 with TRBJ2-7, with 11 bases aligning to TRBD2. This CDR3 contains 16 residues. The junction had 8 bases not matched to a gene; V was cut back by 4 bases and J by 3 bases. Germline V gene sequence: CDR1 MNHEY, CDR2 SMNVEV (reference sequence). This CDR3 reads CASSSLAGGRSYEQYF. CDR3 DNA sequence: TGTGCCAGCAGTTCGCTAGCGGGAGGTAGAAGCTACGAGCAGTACTTC.